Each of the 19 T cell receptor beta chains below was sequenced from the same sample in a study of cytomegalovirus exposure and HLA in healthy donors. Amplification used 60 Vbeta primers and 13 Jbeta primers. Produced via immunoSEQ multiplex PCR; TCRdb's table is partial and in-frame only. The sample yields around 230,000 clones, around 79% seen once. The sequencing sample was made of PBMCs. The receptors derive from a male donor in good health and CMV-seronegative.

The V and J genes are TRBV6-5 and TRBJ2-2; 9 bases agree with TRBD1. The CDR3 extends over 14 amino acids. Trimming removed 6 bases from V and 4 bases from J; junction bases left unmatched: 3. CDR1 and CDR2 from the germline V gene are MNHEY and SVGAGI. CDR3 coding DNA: TGTGCCAGCAGGACAGGGGGAAGCACCGGGGAGCTGTTTTTT. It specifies CASRTGGSTGELFF.

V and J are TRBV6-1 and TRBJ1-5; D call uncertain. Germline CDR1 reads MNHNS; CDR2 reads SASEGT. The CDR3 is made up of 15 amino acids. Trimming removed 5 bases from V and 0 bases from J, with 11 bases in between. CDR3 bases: TGTGCCAGCAGTATCGGGGTTCATAGCAATCAGCCCCAGCATTTT. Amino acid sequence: CASSIGVHSNQPQHF.

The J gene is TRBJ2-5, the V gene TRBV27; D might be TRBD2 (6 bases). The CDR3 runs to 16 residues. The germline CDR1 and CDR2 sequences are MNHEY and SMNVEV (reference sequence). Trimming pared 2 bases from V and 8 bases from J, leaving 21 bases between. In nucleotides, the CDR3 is TGTGCCAGCAGTTTAGTCGGAGGGGCAGGCCCCCTAACCCAGTACTTC. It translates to CASSLVGGAGPLTQYF.

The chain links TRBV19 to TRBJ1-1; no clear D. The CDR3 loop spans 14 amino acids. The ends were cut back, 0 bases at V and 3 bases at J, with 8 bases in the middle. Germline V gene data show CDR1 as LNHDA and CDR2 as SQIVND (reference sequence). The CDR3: CASSIDREDTEAFF. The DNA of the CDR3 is TGTGCCAGTAGTATAGATCGGGAGGACACTGAAGCTTTCTTT.

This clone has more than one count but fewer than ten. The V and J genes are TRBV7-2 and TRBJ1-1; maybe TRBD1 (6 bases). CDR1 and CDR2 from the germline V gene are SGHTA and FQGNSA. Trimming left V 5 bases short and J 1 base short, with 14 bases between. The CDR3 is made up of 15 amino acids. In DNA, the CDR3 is TGTGCCAGCAGCCCCCCGGGACACCGGAACACTGAAGCTTTCTTT. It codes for CASSPPGHRNTEAFF.

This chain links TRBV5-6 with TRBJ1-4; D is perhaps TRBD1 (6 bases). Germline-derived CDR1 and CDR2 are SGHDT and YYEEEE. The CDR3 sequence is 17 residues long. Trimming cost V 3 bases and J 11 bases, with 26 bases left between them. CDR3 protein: CASSSLGTAGEEGKLFF. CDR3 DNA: TGTGCCAGCAGCTCCCTCGGCACCGCAGGGGAAGAGGGTAAACTGTTTTTT.

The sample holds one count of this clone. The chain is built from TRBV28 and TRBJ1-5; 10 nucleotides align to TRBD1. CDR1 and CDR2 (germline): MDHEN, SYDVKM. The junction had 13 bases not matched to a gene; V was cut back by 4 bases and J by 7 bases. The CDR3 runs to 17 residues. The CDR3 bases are TGTGCCAGCAGTTCCCCTCTCCGGGACAGGGGTACCCAGCCCCAGCATTTT. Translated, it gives CASSSPLRDRGTQPQHF.

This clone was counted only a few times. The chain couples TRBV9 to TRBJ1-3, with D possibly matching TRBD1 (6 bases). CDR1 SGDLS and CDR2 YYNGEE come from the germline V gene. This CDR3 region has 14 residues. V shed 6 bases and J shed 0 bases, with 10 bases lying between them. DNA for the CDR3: TGTGCCAGCAACAGGGATAGCTCTGGAAACACCATATATTTT. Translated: CASNRDSSGNTIYF.

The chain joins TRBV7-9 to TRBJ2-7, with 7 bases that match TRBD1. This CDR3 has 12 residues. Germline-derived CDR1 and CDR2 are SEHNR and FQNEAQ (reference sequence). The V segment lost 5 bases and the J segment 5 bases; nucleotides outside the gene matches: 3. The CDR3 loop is CASSLDRDEQYF. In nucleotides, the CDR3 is TGTGCCAGCAGCCTCGACAGGGACGAGCAGTACTTC.

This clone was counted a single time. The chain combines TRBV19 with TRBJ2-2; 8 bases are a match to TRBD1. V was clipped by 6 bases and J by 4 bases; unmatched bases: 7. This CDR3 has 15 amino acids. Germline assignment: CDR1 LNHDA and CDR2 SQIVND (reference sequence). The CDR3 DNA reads TGTGCCAGTAGCCGAGGACAGGGAAGCACCGGGGAGCTGTTTTTT. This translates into CASSRGQGSTGELFF.

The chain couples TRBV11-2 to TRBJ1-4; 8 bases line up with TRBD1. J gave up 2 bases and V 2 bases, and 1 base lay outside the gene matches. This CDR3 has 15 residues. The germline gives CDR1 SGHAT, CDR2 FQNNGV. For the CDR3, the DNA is TGTGCCAGCAGCTTACAGGGGGCGACTAATGAAAAACTGTTTTTT. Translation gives CASSLQGATNEKLFF.

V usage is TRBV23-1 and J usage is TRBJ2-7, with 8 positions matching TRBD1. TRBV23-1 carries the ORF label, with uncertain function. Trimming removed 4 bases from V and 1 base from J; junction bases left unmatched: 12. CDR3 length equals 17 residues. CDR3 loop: CASSRAHPGTGSYEQYF. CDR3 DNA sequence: TGCGCCAGCAGTCGGGCCCATCCCGGGACAGGTTCCTACGAGCAGTACTTC.

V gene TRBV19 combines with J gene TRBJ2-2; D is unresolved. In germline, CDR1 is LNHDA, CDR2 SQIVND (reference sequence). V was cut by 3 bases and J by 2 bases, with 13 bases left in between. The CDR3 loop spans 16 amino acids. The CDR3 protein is CASSIRLPTNTGELFF. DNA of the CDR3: TGTGCCAGTAGTATCCGTTTGCCTACCAACACCGGGGAGCTGTTTTTT.

DNA of the CDR3: TGTGCTTCGTGGGGCCTATATAGCAATCAGCCCCAGCATTTT. Its protein is CASWGLYSNQPQHF. The chain is built from TRBV27 and TRBJ1-5; weak D call: TRBD1 (5 bases). The germline gives CDR1 MNHEY, CDR2 SMNVEV (reference sequence). CDR3 length: 14 amino acids.

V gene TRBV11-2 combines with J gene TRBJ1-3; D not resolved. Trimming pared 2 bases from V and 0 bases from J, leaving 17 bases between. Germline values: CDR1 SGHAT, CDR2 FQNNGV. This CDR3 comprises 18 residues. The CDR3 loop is CASSLSGSTWTSGNTIYF. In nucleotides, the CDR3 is TGTGCCAGCAGCTTATCGGGAAGTACGTGGACCTCTGGAAACACCATATATTTT.

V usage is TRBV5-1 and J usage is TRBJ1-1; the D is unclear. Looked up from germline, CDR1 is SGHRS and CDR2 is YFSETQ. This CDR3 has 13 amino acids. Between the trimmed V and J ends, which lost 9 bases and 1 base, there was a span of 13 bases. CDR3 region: CATKGGRNTEAFF. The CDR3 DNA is TGCGCCACCAAAGGAGGACGGAACACTGAAGCTTTCTTT.

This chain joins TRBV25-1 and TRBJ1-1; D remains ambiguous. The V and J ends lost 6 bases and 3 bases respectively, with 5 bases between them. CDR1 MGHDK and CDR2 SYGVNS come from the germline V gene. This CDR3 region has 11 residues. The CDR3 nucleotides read TGTGCCAGCAGGGGAGACACTGAAGCTTTCTTT. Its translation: CASRGDTEAFF.

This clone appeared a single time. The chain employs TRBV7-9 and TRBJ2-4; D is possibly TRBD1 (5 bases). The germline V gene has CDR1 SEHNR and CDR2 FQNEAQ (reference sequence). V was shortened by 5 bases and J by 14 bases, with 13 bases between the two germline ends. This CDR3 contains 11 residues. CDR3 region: CASSQLDSEYF. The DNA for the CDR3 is TGTGCCAGCAGCCAACTCGACAGTGAGTACTTC.

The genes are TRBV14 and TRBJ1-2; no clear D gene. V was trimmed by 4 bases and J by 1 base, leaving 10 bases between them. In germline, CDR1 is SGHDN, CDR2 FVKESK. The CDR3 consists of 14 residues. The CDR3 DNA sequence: TGTGCCAGCAGCCCGAGATCGATTAACTATGGCTACACCTTC. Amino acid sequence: CASSPRSINYGYTF. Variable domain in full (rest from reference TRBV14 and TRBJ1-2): EAGVTQFPSHSVIEKGQTVTLRCDPISGHDNLYWYRRVMGKEIKFLLHFVKESKQDESGMPNNRFLAERTGGTYSTLKVQPAELEDSGVYFCASSPRSINYGYTFGSGTRLTVV.